Following are 7 T cell receptor beta chains from one sample sequenced in a study of beta chain features in type 1 diabetes. The authors reverse transcribed all of the isolated RNA, so sequencing captured expressed TCRB transcripts. Sequencing was performed with immunoSEQ multiplex PCR; in TCRdb, only in-frame clones are kept and a portion is missing. The sample has 810,000 or so clones, roughly 17% seen once. The sequenced sample consisted of naive CD4+ T cells from blood. The source is a woman aged 18-35 years in good health.

The rearrangement uses TRBV4-2 and TRBJ2-7; 9 nucleotides align to TRBD2. The germline V gene has CDR1 LGHNA and CDR2 YNFKEQ. With 4 bases clipped from V and 3 bases from J, the junction kept 13 bases outside the gene matches. The CDR3 is 17 amino acids. For the CDR3, the DNA is TGTGCCAGCAGCCTCAAGTATAGCGGGAGTGATGTCTACGAGCAGTACTTC. This codes for CASSLKYSGSDVYEQYF.

This chain links TRBV2 with TRBJ2-7; possibly TRBD2 for D (5 bases). The ends were cut back, 2 bases at V and 6 bases at J, with 8 bases in the middle. The CDR3 sequence is 12 residues long. Germline assignment: CDR1 SNHLY and CDR2 FYNNEI. The CDR3 region has the DNA TGTGCCAGCAGTGAATACCGGGGCGAGCAGTACTTC. Its protein product is CASSEYRGEQYF.

This chain links TRBV11-3 with TRBJ2-2, with D tentatively TRBD1 (5 bases). With 0 bases removed from V and 7 bases from J, the gap between germline ends came to 9 bases. Germline values: CDR1 SGHNT, CDR2 YENEEA. This CDR3 spans 14 amino acids. The CDR3, as DNA: TGTGCCAGCAGCTTAGAGGGGCCCCACGGGGAGCTGTTTTTT. The encoded protein is CASSLEGPHGELFF.

On this clone itself: Other nucleotide sequences in the sample specify the same CDR3. This chain links TRBV7-2 with TRBJ2-7; 11 bases map to TRBD2. The junction had 3 bases not matched to a gene; V was cut back by 5 bases and J by 3 bases. Germline values: CDR1 SGHTA, CDR2 FQGNSA. This CDR3 has 14 amino acids. DNA for the CDR3: TGTGCCAGCAGCCGGGGGACTAGCGGCTACGAGCAGTACTTC. Translation: CASSRGTSGYEQYF.

This clone has more than one count but fewer than ten. The chain combines TRBV7-9 with TRBJ2-3; no clear D. Germline assignment: CDR1 SEHNR and CDR2 FQNEAQ (reference sequence). The CDR3 has 14 amino acids. With 8 bases removed from V and 0 bases from J, the gap between germline ends came to 12 bases. The CDR3 coding sequence is TGTGCCAGCTCGCCAGCCCCTAGCACAGATACGCAGTATTTT. It translates to CASSPAPSTDTQYF.

This clone was counted only a few times. V gene TRBV9 combines with J gene TRBJ2-3; 8 nucleotides line up with TRBD2. The ends lost 3 bases at V and 3 bases at J; junction bases unmatched: 9. The CDR3 has 16 amino acids. CDR1 and CDR2 from the germline V gene are SGDLS and YYNGEE. The CDR3 DNA reads TGTGCCAGCAGCGGGTTAGCGGGATCCCCAACAGATACGCAGTATTTT. This encodes CASSGLAGSPTDTQYF.

This clone has a handful of counts. This chain joins TRBV5-4 and TRBJ1-4; D remains ambiguous. The germline V gene encodes CDR1 SGHNT and CDR2 YYREEE (reference sequence). V lost 1 base, J lost 4 bases, and 8 bases lay in between. This CDR3 spans 14 amino acids. This CDR3 reads CASSLQPVNEKLFF. The CDR3 nucleotides are TGTGCCAGCAGCTTGCAGCCCGTTAATGAAAAACTGTTTTTT.